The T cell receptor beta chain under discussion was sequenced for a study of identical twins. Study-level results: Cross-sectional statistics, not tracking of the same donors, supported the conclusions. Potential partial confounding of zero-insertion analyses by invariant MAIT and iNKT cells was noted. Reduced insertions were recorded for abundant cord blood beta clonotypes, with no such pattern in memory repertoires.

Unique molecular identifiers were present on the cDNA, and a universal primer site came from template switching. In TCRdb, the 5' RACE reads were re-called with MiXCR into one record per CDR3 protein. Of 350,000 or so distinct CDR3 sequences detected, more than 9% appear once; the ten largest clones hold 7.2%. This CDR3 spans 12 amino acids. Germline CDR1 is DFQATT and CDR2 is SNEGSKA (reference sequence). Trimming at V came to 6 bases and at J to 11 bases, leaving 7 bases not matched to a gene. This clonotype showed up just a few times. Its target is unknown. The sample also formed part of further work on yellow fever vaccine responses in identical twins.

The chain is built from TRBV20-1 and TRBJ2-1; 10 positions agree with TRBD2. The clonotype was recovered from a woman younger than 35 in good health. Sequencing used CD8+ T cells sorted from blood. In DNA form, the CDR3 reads TGCAGTGCAACCGGGACTAGCGCCCAGCAGTTCTTC. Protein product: CSATGTSAQQFF.